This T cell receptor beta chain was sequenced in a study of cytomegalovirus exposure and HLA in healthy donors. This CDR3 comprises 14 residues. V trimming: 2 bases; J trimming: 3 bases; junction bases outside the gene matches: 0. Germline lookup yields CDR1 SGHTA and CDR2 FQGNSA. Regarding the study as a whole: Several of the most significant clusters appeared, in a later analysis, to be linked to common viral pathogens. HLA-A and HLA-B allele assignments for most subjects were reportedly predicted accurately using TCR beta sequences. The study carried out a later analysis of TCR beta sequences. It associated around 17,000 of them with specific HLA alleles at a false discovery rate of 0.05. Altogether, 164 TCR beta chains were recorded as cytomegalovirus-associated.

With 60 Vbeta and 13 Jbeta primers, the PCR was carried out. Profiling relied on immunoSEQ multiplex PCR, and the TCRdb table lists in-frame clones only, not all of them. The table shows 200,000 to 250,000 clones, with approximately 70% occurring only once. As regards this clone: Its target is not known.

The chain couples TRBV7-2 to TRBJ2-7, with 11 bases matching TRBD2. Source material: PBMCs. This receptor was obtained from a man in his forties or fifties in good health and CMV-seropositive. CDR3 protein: CASSLLAGGYEQYF. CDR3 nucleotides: TGTGCCAGCAGCTTACTAGCGGGGGGCTACGAGCAGTACTTC.